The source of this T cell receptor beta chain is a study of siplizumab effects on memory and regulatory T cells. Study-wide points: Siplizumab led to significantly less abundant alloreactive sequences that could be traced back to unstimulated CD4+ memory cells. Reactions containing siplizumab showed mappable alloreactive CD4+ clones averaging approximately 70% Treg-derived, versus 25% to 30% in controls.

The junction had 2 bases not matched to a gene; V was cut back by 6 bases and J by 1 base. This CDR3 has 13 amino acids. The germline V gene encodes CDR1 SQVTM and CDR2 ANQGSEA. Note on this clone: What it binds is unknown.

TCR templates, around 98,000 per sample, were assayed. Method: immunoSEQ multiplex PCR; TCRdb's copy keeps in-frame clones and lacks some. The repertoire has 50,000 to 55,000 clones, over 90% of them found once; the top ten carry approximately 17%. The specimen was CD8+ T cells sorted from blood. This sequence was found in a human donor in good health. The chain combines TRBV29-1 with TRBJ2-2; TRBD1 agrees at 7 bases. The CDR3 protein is CSVDRENTGELFF. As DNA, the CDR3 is TGCAGCGTCGACAGGGAGAACACCGGGGAGCTGTTTTTT.